This T cell receptor (beta chain) was sequenced during a study of cytotoxic CD8 clonotypes in ibrutinib-treated CLL. Study overall: Researchers reported 11 relapsed/refractory and about 15 treatment-naive patients, 17 to 18 of them IGHV unmutated. Response samples were taken after a median roughly 13 months of treatment, range 6 to 36.

Study findings and constraints: In comparison with age-matched healthy donors, baseline clonality was higher and tracked circulating CD8+ T-cell counts.

Note on this clone: Its antigen remains unidentified.

This table comes from immunoSEQ multiplex PCR, and its TCRdb copy is limited to in-frame clones, with some not included. This table has approximately 170,000 clones, about 88% appearing once. Germline values: CDR1 SGHTA, CDR2 FQGNSA. The CDR3 runs to 13 residues. V was trimmed by 6 bases and J by 4 bases, leaving 12 bases between them. V and J are TRBV7-2 and TRBJ1-1, with D maybe TRBD1 (5 bases). The sequence derives from a human donor with chronic lymphocytic leukemia. This specimen was PBMCs, taken at disease progression, from a patient treated with ibrutinib. This CDR3 reads CASRTWGGTEAFF. Here the CDR3 DNA reads TGTGCCAGCAGAACCTGGGGGGGCACTGAAGCTTTCTTT.